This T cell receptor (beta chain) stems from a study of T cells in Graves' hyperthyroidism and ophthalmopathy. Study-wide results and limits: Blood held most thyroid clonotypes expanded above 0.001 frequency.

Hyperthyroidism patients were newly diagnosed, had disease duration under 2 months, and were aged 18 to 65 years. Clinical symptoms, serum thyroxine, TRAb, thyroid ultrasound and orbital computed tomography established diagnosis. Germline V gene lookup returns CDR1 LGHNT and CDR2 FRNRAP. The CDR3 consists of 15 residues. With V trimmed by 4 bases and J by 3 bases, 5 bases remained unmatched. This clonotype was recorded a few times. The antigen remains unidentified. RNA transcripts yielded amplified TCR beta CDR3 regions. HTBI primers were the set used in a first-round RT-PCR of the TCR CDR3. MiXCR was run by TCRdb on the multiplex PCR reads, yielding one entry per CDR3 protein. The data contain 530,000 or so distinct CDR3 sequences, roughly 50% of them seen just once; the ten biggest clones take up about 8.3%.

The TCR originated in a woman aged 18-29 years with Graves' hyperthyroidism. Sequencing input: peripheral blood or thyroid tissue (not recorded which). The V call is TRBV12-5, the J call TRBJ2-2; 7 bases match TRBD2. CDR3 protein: CASGYRLAHTGELFF. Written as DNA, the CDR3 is TGTGCTAGTGGTTATCGACTAGCCCACACCGGGGAGCTGTTTTTT.